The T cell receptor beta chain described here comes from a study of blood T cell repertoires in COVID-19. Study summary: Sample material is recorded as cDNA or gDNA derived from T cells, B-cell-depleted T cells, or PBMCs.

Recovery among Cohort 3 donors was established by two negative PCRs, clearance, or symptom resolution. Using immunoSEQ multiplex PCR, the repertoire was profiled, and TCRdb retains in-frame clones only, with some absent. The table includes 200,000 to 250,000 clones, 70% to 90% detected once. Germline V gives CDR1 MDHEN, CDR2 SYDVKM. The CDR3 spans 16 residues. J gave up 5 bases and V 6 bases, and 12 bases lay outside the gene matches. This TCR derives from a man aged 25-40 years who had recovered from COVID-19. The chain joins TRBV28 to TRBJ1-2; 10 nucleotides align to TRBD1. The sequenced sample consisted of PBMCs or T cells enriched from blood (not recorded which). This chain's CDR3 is CASRLRQGATLYGYTF. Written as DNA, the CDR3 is TGTGCCAGCAGACTCCGACAGGGGGCGACACTGTATGGCTACACCTTC.